What follows is one TCR beta chain and its context. TCRdb's copy holds only in-frame clones and misses some; the assay was immunoSEQ multiplex PCR. The table lists a few million clones, 80% to 95% of them singletons. The sample comes from a study of shared clonotypes between healthy human individuals. This CDR3 is 16 amino acids long. V lost 5 bases and J lost 0; bases outside the gene matches: 5. The germline CDR1 and CDR2 sequences are MNHEY and SMNVEV (reference sequence). The chain combines TRBV27 with TRBJ1-3; 9 nucleotides agree with TRBD1. This clonotype was obtained from a man aged 18-30 years in good health. Some clones in this sample may be carry-over from other donors' samples. Sequencing input: naive CD4+ T cells from PBMCs. Regarding subset: CD45RA+ positively selected. CDR3 in amino acids: CASSRTGAFSGNTIYF. The DNA for the CDR3 is TGTGCCAGCAGTCGGACAGGGGCGTTCTCTGGAAACACCATATATTTT.